This paragraph covers one T cell receptor (beta chain) sequence. The data belong to a study of blood T cell repertoires in COVID-19. Looking at the study overall: Specimens from acute and convalescent COVID-19 originated in the United States, Italy and Spain. In each case, the material was cDNA or gDNA derived from T cells, B-cell-depleted T cells, or PBMCs.

As originally analysed: Cell counts per sample came from amplifying reference gene primers. Assay used: immunoSEQ multiplex PCR; TCRdb lists only in-frame clones, some missing. Clonal size and the V and J genes are those of that table, whereas D and trimming came from the DNA. The repertoire holds about 150,000 clones, with 75% to 90% as singletons. Deletions cut 4 bases from V and 7 bases from J, with 18 bases between. The CDR3 spans 15 residues. Looked up from germline, CDR1 is SGDLS and CDR2 is YYNGEE. This rearrangement joins TRBV9 to TRBJ2-1; a weak D match, TRBD1 (8 bases). Sequencing was performed on peripheral blood. This TCR was sampled from a man in his sixties with acute or convalescent COVID-19. The DNA of the CDR3 is TGTGCCAGCAGCCCCAGTAACAGGGGGGGGAATGAGCAGTTCTTC. Its protein is CASSPSNRGGNEQFF.